This T cell receptor beta chain was identified in a study of response to subunit inactivated influenza vaccine. Study findings and constraints: Authors proposed each seasonal influenza vaccination draws in few new T cells.

TCRdb ran MiXCR on the RT-PCR reads and lists one entry per CDR3 protein. The data show more than 600,000 distinct CDR3 sequences, about 18% seen once. This CDR3 comprises 15 residues. Germline-derived CDR1 and CDR2 are ENHRY and SYGVKD. The V end was cut by 4 bases, the J end by 5 bases, with 15 bases between. Turning to this clonotype: Antigen unknown.

Material: PBMCs from blood, obtained around 5 days after vaccination. This TCR came from a man aged 50-59 years who received an inactivated influenza vaccine. V is TRBV10-3 and J is TRBJ1-5, with D uncertain. The CDR3 loop is CAISAGTGRDQPQHF. CDR3 DNA sequence: TGTGCCATCAGTGCAGGCACGGGGAGGGATCAGCCCCAGCATTTT.